The entry below describes one TCR beta chain. Per the germline V gene, CDR1 is DFQATT and CDR2 is SNEGSKA (reference sequence). The CDR3 has 17 residues. Trimming removed 1 base from V and 5 bases from J, with 21 bases in between. The sample belongs to a study of tumor-infiltrating lymphocytes in primary liver carcinoma. It was from roughly 20-30 mg of unsorted bulk tissue that RNA and DNA were co-extracted. Surgical resection was used to treat these primary liver carcinoma patients. Patients in the cohort were treatment-naive and living with chronic HBV infection. cDNA specific to TCR beta was made from approximately 0.55 ug of total RNA, with a constant-region primer employed for priming. Researchers made the TCR beta libraries by running three nested multiplex PCR rounds with slightly modified ARM-PCR. TRBV1-TRBV30 forward primers paired with a C-beta reverse primer were used in the first two PCR rounds, which ran 9 to 10 cycles each. TCRdb fed the multiplex PCR reads into MiXCR, producing one record per CDR3 protein. There are about 20,000 distinct CDR3 sequences in the sample; 60% to 85% occur only once, and roughly 40% lies in the top ten.

The sequence came from a woman aged 25 to 39 with primary liver carcinoma and hepatitis B virus infection. The chain joins TRBV20-1 to TRBJ2-1; D is tentatively TRBD1 or TRBD2 (5 bases each). Sequenced: liver tumor tissue from sampling region 4. Subset reported: tumor region T4, right-lateral pole. The CDR3 reads CSARGGIWGSRNNEQFF. CDR3 nucleotide sequence: TGCAGTGCTAGAGGGGGGATTTGGGGCTCAAGGAACAATGAGCAGTTCTTC.